Reported below is one T cell receptor beta chain. Its target antigen remains unknown. No per-base quality is available; no much larger clone lies one base away. From cysteine to phenylalanine, the CDR3 is 17 amino acids long. Of the read, only the CDR3 DNA is kept; its 51 bases are in frame from base 1. The entry originates in a study of lymphopenia after photon versus proton radiotherapy (dated by TCRdb to the late 2010s). With regard to the full study: The immunological effects of photon versus proton radiation therapy were compared in patients with gastrointestinal tumors who developed high-grade lymphopenia. The cohort comprised some 20 patients with gastrointestinal tumors who received either photon or proton therapy and then developed lymphopenia. The goal of the study was to characterize the differences between the two radiation modalities in how they affect the immune system. General findings and caveats noted by the study authors: Relative stability during treatment was observed in proton-treated patients, whereas loss of naive T cells and TCR diversity and gain of effector/memory populations were observed in photon-treated patients. The survival association was assessed only in patients who died, and better survival with proton therapy was presented by the authors as a possibility rather than a demonstrated result. Across the cohort, among patients who died, a greater drop in TCR diversity after the nadir was inversely correlated with overall survival time. After the lymphocyte count nadir, oligoclonal expansion, especially of CD8+ Temra cells, was observed in photon-treated repertoires, and the drop in diversity was driven by this expansion.

The library was built by means of the immunoSEQ multiplex PCR assay. Deep sequencing of rearranged TCR beta loci, alongside multiparametric flow cytometry, was used to profile T cell repertoires. TCRdb took this table from immuneACCESS and kept in-frame rearrangements with V and J called. Such tables lack part of the clones; where checked against another copy, unresolved V genes explain under half of the gap, and the rest is unexplained. The sample table contains approximately 65,000 clones; only one count was recorded for more than 75% of them. The leading ten clones occupy 10% to 12% of the sample.

This TCR was recovered from an elderly man with esophageal cancer. The sequences come from peripheral blood, collected from a patient treated with proton-based radiotherapy. This chain is built from TRBV21-1 and TRBJ2-2; the table calls TRBD1, which could not be checked here. TRBV21-1 is recorded as a pseudogene. The nucleotide sequence is given as TGTGCCAGCACCGTCTCCCGACAGGGGAGGAACACCGGGGAGCTGTTTTTT. Its product reads: CASTVSRQGRNTGELFF.